This T cell receptor (beta chain) was sequenced in a study of cytomegalovirus exposure and HLA in healthy donors. Study summary: Earlier work reported 95 million to 130 million unique TCR beta sequences from 150 million to 200 million T cells. General study results and limits: Later analysis associated a missense DCLRE1C variant with TCR beta V- and J-gene trimming.

PCR primers comprised 60 Vbeta and 13 Jbeta primers. The method was immunoSEQ multiplex PCR; TCRdb's version includes in-frame clones alone and lacks a portion of them. The data hold around 150,000 clones, with just under 90% observed a single time. The J segment lost 4 bases and the V segment lost 5 bases, leaving 8 bases of the junction unmatched. The CDR3 length is 15 residues. Germline CDR1 reads MNHEY; CDR2 reads SMNVEV (reference sequence). Remarks on this clone: Its target is unknown.

The chain uses TRBV27 and TRBJ2-3; TRBD2 matches 8 bases. Sample: PBMCs. The origin of this receptor is a woman aged 30 to 39 in good health and CMV-seronegative. CDR3 amino acids: CASSITAGVADTQYF. The CDR3 nucleotides are TGTGCCAGCAGTATAACAGCGGGAGTAGCAGATACGCAGTATTTT.